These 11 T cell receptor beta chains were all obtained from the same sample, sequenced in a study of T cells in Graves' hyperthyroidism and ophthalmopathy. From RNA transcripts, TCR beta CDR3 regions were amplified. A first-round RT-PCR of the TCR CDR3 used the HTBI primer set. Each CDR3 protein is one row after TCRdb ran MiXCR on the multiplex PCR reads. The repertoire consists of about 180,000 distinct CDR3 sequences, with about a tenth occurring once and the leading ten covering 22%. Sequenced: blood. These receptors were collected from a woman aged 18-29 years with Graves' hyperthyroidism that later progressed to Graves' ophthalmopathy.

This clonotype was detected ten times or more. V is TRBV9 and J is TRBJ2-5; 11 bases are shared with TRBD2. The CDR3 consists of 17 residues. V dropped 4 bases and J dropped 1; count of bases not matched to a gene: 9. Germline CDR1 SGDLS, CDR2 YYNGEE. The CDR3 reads CASSTIGLAGPQETQYF. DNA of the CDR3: TGTGCCAGCAGCACAATCGGACTAGCGGGCCCCCAAGAGACCCAGTACTTC.

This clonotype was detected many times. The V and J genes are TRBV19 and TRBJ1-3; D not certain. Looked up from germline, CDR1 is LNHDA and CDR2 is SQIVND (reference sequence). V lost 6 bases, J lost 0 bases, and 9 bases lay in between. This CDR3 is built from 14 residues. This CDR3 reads CASSRWISGNTIYF. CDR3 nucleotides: TGTGCCAGTAGCCGGTGGATCTCTGGAAACACCATATATTTT. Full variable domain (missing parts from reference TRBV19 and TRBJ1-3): DGGITQSPKYLFRKEGQNVTLSCEQNLNHDAMYWYRQDPGQGLRLIYYSQIVNDFQKGDIAEGYSVSREKKESFPLTVTSAQKNPTAFYLCASSRWISGNTIYFGEGSWLTVV.

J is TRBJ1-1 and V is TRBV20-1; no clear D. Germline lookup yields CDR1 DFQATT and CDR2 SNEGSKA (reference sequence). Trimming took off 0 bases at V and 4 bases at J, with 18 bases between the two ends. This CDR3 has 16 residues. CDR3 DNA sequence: TGCAGTGCTAGAGATCACGCGCGGGGTACGGGCACTGAAGCTTTCTTT. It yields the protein CSARDHARGTGTEAFF.

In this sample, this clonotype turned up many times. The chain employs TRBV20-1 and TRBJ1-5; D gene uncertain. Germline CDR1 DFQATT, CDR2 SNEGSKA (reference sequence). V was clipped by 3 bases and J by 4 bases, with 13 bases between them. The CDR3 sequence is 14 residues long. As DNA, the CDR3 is TGCAGTGCTAGCCGTCGGGCGGGTAATCAGCCCCAGCATTTT. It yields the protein CSASRRAGNQPQHF.

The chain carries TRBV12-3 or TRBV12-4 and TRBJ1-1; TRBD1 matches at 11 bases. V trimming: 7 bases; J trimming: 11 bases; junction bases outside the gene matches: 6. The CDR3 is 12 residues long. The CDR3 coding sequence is TGTGCCAGCATCGGGACAGGGGGATGGGCTTTCTTT. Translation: CASIGTGGWAFF.

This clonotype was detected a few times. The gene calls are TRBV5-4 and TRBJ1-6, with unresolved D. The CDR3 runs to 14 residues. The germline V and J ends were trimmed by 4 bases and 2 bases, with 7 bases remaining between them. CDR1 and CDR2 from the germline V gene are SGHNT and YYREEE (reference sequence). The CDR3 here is CASSNHPYNSPLHF. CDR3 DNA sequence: TGTGCCAGCAGCAACCACCCCTATAATTCACCCCTCCACTTT.

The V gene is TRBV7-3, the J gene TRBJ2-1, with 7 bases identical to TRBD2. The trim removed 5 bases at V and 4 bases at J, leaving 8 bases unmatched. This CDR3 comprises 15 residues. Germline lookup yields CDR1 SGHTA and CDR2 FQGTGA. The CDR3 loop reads CASSLLGLGYNEQFF. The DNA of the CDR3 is TGTGCCAGCAGCCTGCTAGGACTAGGGTACAATGAGCAGTTCTTC.

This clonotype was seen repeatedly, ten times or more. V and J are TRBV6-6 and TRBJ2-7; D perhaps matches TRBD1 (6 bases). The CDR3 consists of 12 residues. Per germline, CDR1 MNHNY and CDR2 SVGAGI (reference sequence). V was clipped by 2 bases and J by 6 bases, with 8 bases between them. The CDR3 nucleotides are TGTGCCAGCAGTTACGCAGGGGCCGAGCAGTACTTC. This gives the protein CASSYAGAEQYF.

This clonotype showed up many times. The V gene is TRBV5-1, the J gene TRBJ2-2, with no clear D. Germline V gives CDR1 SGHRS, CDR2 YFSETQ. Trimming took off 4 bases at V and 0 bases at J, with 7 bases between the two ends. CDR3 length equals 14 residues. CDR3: CASSAPPNTGELFF. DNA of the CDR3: TGCGCCAGCAGCGCCCCTCCGAACACCGGGGAGCTGTTTTTT.

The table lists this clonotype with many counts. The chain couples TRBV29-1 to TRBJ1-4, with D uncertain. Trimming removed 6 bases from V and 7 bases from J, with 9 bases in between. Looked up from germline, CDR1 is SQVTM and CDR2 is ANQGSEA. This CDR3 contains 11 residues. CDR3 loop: CSVDSGEKLFF. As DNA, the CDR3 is TGCAGCGTCGATAGCGGTGAAAAACTGTTTTTT. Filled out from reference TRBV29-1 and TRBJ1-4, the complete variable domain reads SAVISQKPSRDICQRGTSLTIQCQVDSQVTMMFWYRQQPGQSLTLIATANQGSEATYESGFVIDKFPISRPNLTFSTLTVSNMSPEDSSIYLCSVDSGEKLFFGSGTQLSVL.

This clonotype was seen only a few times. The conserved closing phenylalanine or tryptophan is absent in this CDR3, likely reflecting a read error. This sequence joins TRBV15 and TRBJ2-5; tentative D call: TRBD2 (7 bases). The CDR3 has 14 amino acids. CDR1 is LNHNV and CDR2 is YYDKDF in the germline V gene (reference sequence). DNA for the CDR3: TGTGCCACCGGCAGGTGGGGGGGGGCAGAGACCCAGTACTCC. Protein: CATGRWGGAETQYS.